These T cell receptor beta chains were read from a single sample in a study of shared clonotypes between healthy human individuals. Sequencing used immunoSEQ multiplex PCR; TCRdb keeps in-frame clones, though not all of them. The top ten clones hold roughly 1.8% of a sample with about 680,000 clones, 60% to 80% of them seen once. Sample: memory CD4+ T cells sorted from blood. Receptor source: a woman in her twenties or thirties in good health. Both conserved end residues are part of each CDR3. Fields, in order: clone size, J gene, D gene, V gene, CDR3 protein, CDR3 DNA. D genes are given only for firm matches. Clone sizes are given selectively: once, few, many, or a class where the clone is expanded.

clone size: -
J gene: TRBJ1-5
D gene: -
V gene: TRBV18
CDR3 protein: CASSPAADQPQHF
CDR3 DNA: TGTGCCAGCTCACCAGCCGCCGATCAGCCCCAGCATTTT

clone size: -
J gene: TRBJ1-5
D gene: -
V gene: TRBV28
CDR3 protein: CASSLLVGIGQPQHF
CDR3 DNA: TGTGCCAGCAGTTTACTGGTCGGGATCGGTCAGCCCCAGCATTTT

clone size: -
J gene: TRBJ2-7
D gene: TRBD1
V gene: TRBV18
CDR3 protein: CASSYGQGDFYEQYF
CDR3 DNA: TGTGCCAGCTCATATGGACAGGGAGATTTCTACGAGCAGTACTTC

clone size: -
J gene: TRBJ2-1
D gene: TRBD1
V gene: TRBV19
CDR3 protein: CASSIDLGTGLRPEQFF
CDR3 DNA: TGTGCCAGTAGTATAGATCTAGGGACAGGGCTTAGGCCTGAGCAGTTCTTC

clone size: many
J gene: TRBJ1-1
D gene: -
V gene: TRBV5-1
CDR3 protein: CASKYSRPDTEAFF
CDR3 DNA: TGCGCCAGCAAATACAGCCGCCCGGACACTGAAGCTTTCTTT

clone size: once
J gene: TRBJ2-5
D gene: -
V gene: TRBV14
CDR3 protein: CASSQVWETQYF
CDR3 DNA: TGTGCCAGCAGCCAAGTATGGGAGACCCAGTACTTC

clone size: once
J gene: TRBJ2-1
D gene: TRBD1
V gene: TRBV11-3
CDR3 protein: CASSLVGFWDRGENEQFF
CDR3 DNA: TGTGCCAGCAGCTTAGTCGGGTTCTGGGACAGGGGTGAAAATGAGCAGTTCTTC

clone size: -
J gene: TRBJ1-5
D gene: -
V gene: TRBV27
CDR3 protein: CASSSQGLPNQPQHF
CDR3 DNA: TGTGCCAGCAGTTCCCAAGGTTTACCCAATCAGCCCCAGCATTTT

clone size: -
J gene: TRBJ2-7
D gene: TRBD2
V gene: TRBV6-6
CDR3 protein: CASSTRTSGSVEQYF
CDR3 DNA: TGTGCCAGCAGCACCAGGACTAGCGGGAGTGTCGAGCAGTACTTC

clone size: -
J gene: TRBJ1-5
D gene: -
V gene: TRBV19
CDR3 protein: CASSPGRNQPQHF
CDR3 DNA: TGTGCCAGTAGCCCAGGGCGCAATCAGCCCCAGCATTTT

clone size: -
J gene: TRBJ2-7
D gene: TRBD2
V gene: TRBV7-2
CDR3 protein: CASSLGTSIYEQYF
CDR3 DNA: TGTGCCAGCAGCTTAGGGACTAGCATATACGAGCAGTACTTC

clone size: -
J gene: TRBJ1-5
D gene: -
V gene: TRBV11-2
CDR3 protein: CASSLEGGQPQHF
CDR3 DNA: TGTGCCAGCAGCCTAGAGGGGGGTCAGCCCCAGCATTTT

clone size: -
J gene: TRBJ2-7
D gene: -
V gene: TRBV30
CDR3 protein: CAWSVQPGVEQYF
CDR3 DNA: TGTGCCTGGAGTGTACAGCCTGGGGTCGAGCAGTACTTC

clone size: -
J gene: TRBJ1-1
D gene: -
V gene: TRBV27
CDR3 protein: CASSLGLQGTEAFF
CDR3 DNA: TGTGCCAGCAGTTTAGGTCTCCAGGGTACTGAAGCTTTCTTT

clone size: -
J gene: TRBJ2-5
D gene: TRBD1
V gene: TRBV7-9
CDR3 protein: CASRLQGAQETQYF
CDR3 DNA: TGTGCCAGCAGACTGCAGGGGGCCCAAGAGACCCAGTACTTC

clone size: -
J gene: TRBJ2-3
D gene: -
V gene: TRBV18
CDR3 protein: CASSPRTEDTQYF
CDR3 DNA: TGTGCCAGCTCACCAAGGACAGAAGATACGCAGTATTTT

clone size: -
J gene: TRBJ1-1
D gene: -
V gene: TRBV5-1
CDR3 protein: CASSIPKTENTEAFF
CDR3 DNA: TGCGCCAGCAGCATCCCCAAGACGGAGAACACTGAAGCTTTCTTT

clone size: -
J gene: TRBJ1-1
D gene: -
V gene: TRBV10-1
CDR3 protein: CASSRVPLTEAFF
CDR3 DNA: TGCGCCAGCAGCAGGGTTCCTCTCACTGAAGCTTTCTTT

clone size: -
J gene: TRBJ2-2
D gene: -
V gene: TRBV5-1
CDR3 protein: CASSYVTGELFF
CDR3 DNA: TGCGCCAGCAGTTATGTCACCGGGGAGCTGTTTTTT

clone size: few
J gene: TRBJ2-2
D gene: TRBD1
V gene: TRBV6-1
CDR3 protein: CASSETGVRTGELFF
CDR3 DNA: TGTGCCAGCAGTGAGACAGGGGTTCGGACCGGGGAGCTGTTTTTT

clone size: -
J gene: TRBJ2-5
D gene: -
V gene: TRBV2
CDR3 protein: CASSGSLRVETQYF
CDR3 DNA: TGTGCCAGCAGTGGGTCGTTGAGGGTAGAGACCCAGTACTTC

clone size: -
J gene: TRBJ1-4
D gene: TRBD1
V gene: TRBV6-1
CDR3 protein: CASSEASGQGNEKLFF
CDR3 DNA: TGTGCCAGCAGTGAAGCATCCGGACAGGGTAATGAAAAACTGTTTTTT

clone size: few
J gene: TRBJ1-1
D gene: -
V gene: TRBV7-9
CDR3 protein: CASSGVNTEAFF
CDR3 DNA: TGTGCCAGCAGTGGGGTGAACACTGAAGCTTTCTTT

clone size: -
J gene: TRBJ2-1
D gene: TRBD2
V gene: TRBV4-1
CDR3 protein: CASSLAGNYNEQFF
CDR3 DNA: TGCGCCAGCAGCCTAGCGGGAAACTACAATGAGCAGTTCTTC

clone size: once
J gene: TRBJ1-4
D gene: -
V gene: TRBV11-2
CDR3 protein: CASSLEAGMGEKLFF
CDR3 DNA: TGTGCCAGCAGCTTAGAGGCGGGGATGGGTGAAAAACTGTTTTTT

clone size: -
J gene: TRBJ2-3
D gene: -
V gene: TRBV7-9
CDR3 protein: CASSPRDGRTDTQYF
CDR3 DNA: TGTGCCAGCAGCCCACGGGACGGCCGCACAGATACGCAGTATTTT

clone size: -
J gene: TRBJ1-2
D gene: -
V gene: TRBV5-1
CDR3 protein: CASSLGRQNYGYTF
CDR3 DNA: TGCGCCAGCAGCTTGGGTCGGCAAAACTATGGCTACACCTTC

clone size: few
J gene: TRBJ2-2
D gene: -
V gene: TRBV7-9
CDR3 protein: CAIGAQVNTGELFF
CDR3 DNA: TGTGCCATCGGAGCGCAGGTCAACACCGGGGAGCTGTTTTTT

clone size: -
J gene: TRBJ2-2
D gene: -
V gene: TRBV6-5
CDR3 protein: CASRVGDTGELFF
CDR3 DNA: TGTGCCAGCAGGGTGGGCGACACCGGGGAGCTGTTTTTT

clone size: -
J gene: TRBJ2-3
D gene: -
V gene: TRBV5-4
CDR3 protein: CASSLAGSTDTQYF
CDR3 DNA: TGTGCCAGCAGCTTGGCTGGCTCCACAGATACGCAGTATTTT

clone size: -
J gene: TRBJ1-5
D gene: -
V gene: TRBV18
CDR3 protein: CASSPGTTDISQHF
CDR3 DNA: TGTGCCAGCTCACCTGGGACAACCGATATCTCCCAGCATTTT

clone size: once
J gene: TRBJ1-5
D gene: -
V gene: TRBV18
CDR3 protein: CASSPGSDPWPQHF
CDR3 DNA: TGTGCCAGCTCACCGGGAAGCGACCCTTGGCCCCAGCATTTT

clone size: -
J gene: TRBJ2-7
D gene: -
V gene: TRBV5-1
CDR3 protein: CASSDARRGATVEQYF
CDR3 DNA: TGCGCCAGCAGCGACGCCCGGAGAGGAGCGACGGTCGAGCAGTACTTC

clone size: -
J gene: TRBJ1-1
D gene: -
V gene: TRBV7-8
CDR3 protein: CASSLWGHVNTEAFF
CDR3 DNA: TGTGCCAGCAGCTTATGGGGACATGTGAACACTGAAGCTTTCTTT

clone size: -
J gene: TRBJ2-7
D gene: -
V gene: TRBV29-1
CDR3 protein: CSVTGHEQYF
CDR3 DNA: TGCAGCGTAACTGGGCACGAGCAGTACTTC

clone size: -
J gene: TRBJ2-7
D gene: -
V gene: TRBV5-1
CDR3 protein: CASSLVPGGSYEQYF
CDR3 DNA: TGCGCCAGCAGCTTGGTCCCAGGCGGATCCTACGAGCAGTACTTC

clone size: -
J gene: TRBJ2-6
D gene: -
V gene: TRBV27
CDR3 protein: CASTPFSSFTGANVLTF
CDR3 DNA: TGTGCCAGCACCCCTTTTAGTAGTTTCACTGGGGCCAACGTCCTGACTTTC

clone size: -
J gene: TRBJ2-2
D gene: TRBD2
V gene: TRBV6-1
CDR3 protein: CASSEGGSGGRELFF
CDR3 DNA: TGTGCCAGCAGTGAAGGAGGTAGCGGGGGGAGGGAGCTGTTTTTT